This is a list of T cell receptor beta chains from one sample in a study of memory CD4+ T cells and cytomegalovirus serostatus. Clones were read by immunoSEQ multiplex PCR, and TCRdb kept only the in-frame ones, dropping some. Among over 60,000 clones, approximately 78% were seen once, and the ten largest hold about 1%. The sequenced material came from memory CD4+ T cells from blood. These receptors were collected from an adult in good health and CMV-seronegative. Both conserved end residues are part of each CDR3. The D gene is left open where the match is weak. Expanded clones are given a class, and other clones once, few, many or no size at all.

j_call | v_call | clone_size | d_call | cdr3_nt | cdr3_aa
TRBJ1-1 | TRBV30 | few | . | TGTGCCTGGAGCGACGTGGGACGGTTGAACACTGAAGCTTTCTTT | CAWSDVGRLNTEAFF
TRBJ2-3 | TRBV12-5 | . | . | TGTGCTAGTGGTTTGGTCGCCGCGGATACGCAGTATTTT | CASGLVAADTQYF
TRBJ1-1 | TRBV5-5 | few | . | TGTGCCAGCAGCTTGGAGGGGGGGAACACTGAAGCTTTCTTT | CASSLEGGNTEAFF
TRBJ1-2 | TRBV6-5 | . | TRBD1 | TGTGCCAGCAGTTACTCGGACAGGGCCCTCTATGGCTACACCTTC | CASSYSDRALYGYTF
TRBJ2-7 | TRBV18 | . | . | TGTGCCAGCTCACCAAAATACGAGCAGTACTTC | CASSPKYEQYF
TRBJ1-6 | TRBV7-3 | few | . | TGTGCCAGCAGCCTAGACAGGCACATGAATTCACCCCTCCACTTT | CASSLDRHMNSPLHF
TRBJ2-2 | TRBV10-1 | . | . | TGCGCCAGCAGTGAGTCATATGGATGGCTTGATACCGGGGAGCTGTTTTTT | CASSESYGWLDTGELFF
TRBJ1-4 | TRBV28 | . | TRBD1 | TGTGCCAGCAGTAGCTCGACAGGGGGTGGTGAAAAACTGTTTTTT | CASSSSTGGGEKLFF
TRBJ2-5 | TRBV28 | . | . | TGTGCCAGCAGTTTAAGAGAGACCCAGTACTTC | CASSLRETQYF
TRBJ1-6 | TRBV10-1 | . | TRBD1 | TGCGCCAGTCCACAGGGGGCAACTATCAATTCACCCCTCCACTTT | CASPQGATINSPLHF